A single sample is the source of the 5 T cell receptor beta chains below, sequenced in a study of control samples from healthy donors and cancer patients. Assay used: immunoSEQ multiplex PCR; TCRdb lists only in-frame clones, some missing. The sample contains about 83,000 clones, 90% to 95% of which appear only once. The sequencing input was blood. The receptors stem from a man aged 25-40 years in good health.

This chain's CDR3 is CASSREGDTEAFF. The CDR3 nucleotides read TGTGCCAGTTCGAGGGAGGGAGACACTGAAGCTTTCTTT. The chain joins TRBV3-1 (or the pseudogene TRBV3-2) to TRBJ1-1; D gene ambiguous. Trimming cost V 9 bases and J 3 bases, with 14 bases left between them. This CDR3 has 13 amino acids. Germline lookup yields CDR1 LGHDT and CDR2 YNNKEL (reference sequence).

V gene TRBV18 combines with J gene TRBJ1-1, with 11 bases that match TRBD1. Looked up from germline, CDR1 is KGHSH and CDR2 is LQKENI. This CDR3 is built from 16 residues. The V segment lost 4 bases and the J segment 3 bases; nucleotides outside the gene matches: 7. This CDR3 reads CASSQGQGASDTEAFF. CDR3 DNA sequence: TGTGCCAGCTCACAAGGACAGGGGGCTTCGGACACTGAAGCTTTCTTT.

J is TRBJ2-3 and V is TRBV3-1 (or the pseudogene TRBV3-2); D is unclear. CDR3 size: 12 residues. The germline CDR1 and CDR2 sequences are LGHDT and YNNKEL (reference sequence). V was trimmed by 4 bases and J by 7 bases, leaving 9 bases between them. Here the CDR3 reads CASSLKGHTQYF. CDR3 DNA sequence: TGTGCCAGCAGCCTCAAGGGCCATACGCAGTATTTT.

V is TRBV6-6 and J is TRBJ2-7, with 9 bases aligning to TRBD1. The CDR3 runs to 15 residues. V gave up 5 bases and J gave up 6 bases; unmatched junction bases: 11. Per germline, CDR1 MNHNY and CDR2 SVGAGI (reference sequence). This CDR3 is CASSNPGQGGGEQYF. CDR3 in DNA: TGTGCCAGCAGTAACCCGGGACAGGGAGGCGGCGAGCAGTACTTC.

This rearrangement joins TRBV30 to TRBJ2-5, with D possibly being TRBD2 (6 bases). CDR1 GTSNPN and CDR2 SVGIG come from the germline V gene (reference sequence). The length of the CDR3 is 14 residues. V shed 2 bases and J shed 1 base, with 11 bases lying between them. The CDR3 spells CAWSPYGGQETQYF. The CDR3 DNA sequence: TGTGCCTGGAGTCCCTACGGGGGCCAAGAGACCCAGTACTTC.